This T cell receptor (beta chain) derives from a study of cytotoxic CD8 clonotypes in ibrutinib-treated CLL. Study-level information: Responses comprised about 25 partial and 2 complete; at median roughly 66 months, roughly 14 remained remitted and about twelve progressed. Notes on the study in general: Progressing and sustained-remission patients had different sampling times. At progression, clonality fell back toward baseline after rising at ibrutinib response.

The protocol was immunoSEQ multiplex PCR, while the TCRdb copy is restricted to in-frame clones and leaves out a portion. The table shows 150,000 to 200,000 clones, with roughly 88% occurring only once. The V end lost 4 bases, the J end lost 4 bases, and 20 bases lay between the germline ends. The length of the CDR3 is 16 residues. CDR1 and CDR2 (germline): SGDLS, YYNGEE. Note on this clone: The antigen remains unidentified.

This chain connects TRBV9 to TRBJ1-1; the D is unclear. The TCR comes from a human donor with chronic lymphocytic leukemia. Sequenced here: PBMCs, sampled at disease progression, from a patient treated with ibrutinib. CDR3 amino acids: CASSPSGGVIGTEAFF. The CDR3 DNA sequence: TGTGCCAGCAGCCCAAGCGGTGGGGTGATAGGCACTGAAGCTTTCTTT.